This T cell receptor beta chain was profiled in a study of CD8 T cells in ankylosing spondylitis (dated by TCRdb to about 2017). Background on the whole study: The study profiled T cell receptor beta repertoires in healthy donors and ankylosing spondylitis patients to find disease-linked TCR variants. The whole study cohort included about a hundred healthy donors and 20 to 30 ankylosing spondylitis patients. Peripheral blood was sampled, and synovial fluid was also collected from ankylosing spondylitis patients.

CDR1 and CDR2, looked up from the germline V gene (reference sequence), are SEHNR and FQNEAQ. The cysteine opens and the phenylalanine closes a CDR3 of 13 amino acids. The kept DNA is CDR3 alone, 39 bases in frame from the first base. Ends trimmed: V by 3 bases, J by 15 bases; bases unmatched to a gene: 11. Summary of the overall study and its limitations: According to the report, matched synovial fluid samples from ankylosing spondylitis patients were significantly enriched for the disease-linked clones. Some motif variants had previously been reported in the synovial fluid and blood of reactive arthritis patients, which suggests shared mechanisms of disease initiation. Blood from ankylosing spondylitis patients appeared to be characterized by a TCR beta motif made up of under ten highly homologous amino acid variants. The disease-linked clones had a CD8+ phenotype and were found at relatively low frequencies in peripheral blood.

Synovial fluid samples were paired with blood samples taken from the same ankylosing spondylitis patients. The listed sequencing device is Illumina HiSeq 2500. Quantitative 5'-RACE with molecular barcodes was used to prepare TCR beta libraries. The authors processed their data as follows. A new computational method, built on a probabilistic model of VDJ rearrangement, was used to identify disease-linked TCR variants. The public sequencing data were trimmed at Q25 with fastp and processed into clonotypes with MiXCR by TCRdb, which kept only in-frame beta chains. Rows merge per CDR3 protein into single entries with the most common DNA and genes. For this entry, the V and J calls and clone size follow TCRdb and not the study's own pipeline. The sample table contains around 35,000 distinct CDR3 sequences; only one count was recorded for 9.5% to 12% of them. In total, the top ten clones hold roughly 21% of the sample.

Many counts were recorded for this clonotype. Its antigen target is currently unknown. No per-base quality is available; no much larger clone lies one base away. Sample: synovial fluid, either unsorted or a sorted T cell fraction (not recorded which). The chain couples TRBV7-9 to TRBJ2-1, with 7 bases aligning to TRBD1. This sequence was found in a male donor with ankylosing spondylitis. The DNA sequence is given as TGTGCCAGCAGCTTCGACAGGGCCGTAGAGGGGTTCTTC. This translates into CASSFDRAVEGFF.